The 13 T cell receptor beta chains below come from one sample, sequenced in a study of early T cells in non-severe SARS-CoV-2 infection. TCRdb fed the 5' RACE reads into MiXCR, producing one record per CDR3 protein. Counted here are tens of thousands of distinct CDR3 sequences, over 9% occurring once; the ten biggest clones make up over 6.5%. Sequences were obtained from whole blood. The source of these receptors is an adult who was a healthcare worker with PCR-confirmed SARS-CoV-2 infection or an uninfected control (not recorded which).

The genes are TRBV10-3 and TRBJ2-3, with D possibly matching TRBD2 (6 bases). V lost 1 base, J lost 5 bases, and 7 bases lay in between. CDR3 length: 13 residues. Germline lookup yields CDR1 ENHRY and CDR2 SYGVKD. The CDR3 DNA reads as TGTGCCATCAGTGAGTGGCGGGGAGATACGCAGTATTTT. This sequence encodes CAISEWRGDTQYF.

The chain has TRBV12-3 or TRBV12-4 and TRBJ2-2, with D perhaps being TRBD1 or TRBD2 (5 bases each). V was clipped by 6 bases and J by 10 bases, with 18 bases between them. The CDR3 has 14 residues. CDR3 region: CASRPGPSAEELFF. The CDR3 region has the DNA TGTGCCAGCAGGCCGGGGCCAAGCGCCGAGGAGCTGTTTTTT.

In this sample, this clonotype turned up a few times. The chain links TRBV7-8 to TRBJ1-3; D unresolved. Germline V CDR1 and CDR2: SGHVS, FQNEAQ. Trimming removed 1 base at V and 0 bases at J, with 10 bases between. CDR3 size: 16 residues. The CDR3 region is CASSLGQAFSGNTIYF. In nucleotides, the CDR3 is TGTGCCAGCAGCTTAGGCCAGGCTTTCTCTGGAAACACCATATATTTT.

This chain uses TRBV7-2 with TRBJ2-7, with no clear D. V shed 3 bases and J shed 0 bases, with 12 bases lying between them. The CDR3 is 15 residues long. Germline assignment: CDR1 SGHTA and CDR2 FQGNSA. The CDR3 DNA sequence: TGTGCCAGCAGCTTTGGCCGGTCCGGCTCCTACGAGCAGTACTTC. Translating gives CASSFGRSGSYEQYF.

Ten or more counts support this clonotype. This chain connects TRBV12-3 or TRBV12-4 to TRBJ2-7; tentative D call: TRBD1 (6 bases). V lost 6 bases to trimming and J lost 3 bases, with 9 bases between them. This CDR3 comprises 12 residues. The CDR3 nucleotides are TGTGCCAGCAGGCGACAGGTCTACGAGCAGTACTTC. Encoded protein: CASRRQVYEQYF.

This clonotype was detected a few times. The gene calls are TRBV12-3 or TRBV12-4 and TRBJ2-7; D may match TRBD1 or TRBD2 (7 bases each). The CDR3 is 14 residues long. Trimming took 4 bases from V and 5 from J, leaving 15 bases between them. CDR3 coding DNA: TGTGCCAGCAGTTACCGGGACAGCGGGAACGAGCAGTACTTC. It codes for CASSYRDSGNEQYF.

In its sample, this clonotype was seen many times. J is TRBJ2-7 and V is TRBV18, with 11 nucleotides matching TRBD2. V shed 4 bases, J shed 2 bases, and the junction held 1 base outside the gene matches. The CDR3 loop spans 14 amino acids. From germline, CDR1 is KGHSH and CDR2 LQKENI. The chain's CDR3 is CASSLLAGAYEQYF. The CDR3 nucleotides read TGTGCCAGCTCACTACTAGCGGGAGCCTACGAGCAGTACTTC.

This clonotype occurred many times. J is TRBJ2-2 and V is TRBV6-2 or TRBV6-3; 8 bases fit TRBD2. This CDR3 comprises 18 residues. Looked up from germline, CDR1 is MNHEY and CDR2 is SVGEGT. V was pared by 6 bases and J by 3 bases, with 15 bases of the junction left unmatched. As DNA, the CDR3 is TGTGCCAGCAGACACGGGAGCGGGAGAAGGGAATACACCGGGGAGCTGTTTTTT. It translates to CASRHGSGRREYTGELFF.

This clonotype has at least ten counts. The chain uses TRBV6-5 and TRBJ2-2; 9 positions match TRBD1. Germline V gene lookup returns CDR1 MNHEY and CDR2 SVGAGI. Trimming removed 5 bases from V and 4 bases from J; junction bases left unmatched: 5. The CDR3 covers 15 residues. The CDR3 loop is CASSRQGGTTGELFF. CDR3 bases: TGTGCCAGCAGTCGACAGGGGGGGACCACCGGGGAGCTGTTTTTT.

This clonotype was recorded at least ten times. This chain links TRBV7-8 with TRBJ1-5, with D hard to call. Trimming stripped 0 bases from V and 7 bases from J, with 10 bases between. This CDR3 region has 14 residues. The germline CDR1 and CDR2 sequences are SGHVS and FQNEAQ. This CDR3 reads CASSLASEMQPQHF. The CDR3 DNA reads TGTGCCAGCAGCTTAGCATCGGAAATGCAGCCCCAGCATTTT.

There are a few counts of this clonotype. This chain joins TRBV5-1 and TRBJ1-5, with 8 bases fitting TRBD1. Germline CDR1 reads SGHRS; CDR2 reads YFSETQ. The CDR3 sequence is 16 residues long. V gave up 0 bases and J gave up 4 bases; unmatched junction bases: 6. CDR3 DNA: TGCGCCAGCAGCTTGGGGACAGGGAGTCGTAATCAGCCCCAGCATTTT. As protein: CASSLGTGSRNQPQHF.

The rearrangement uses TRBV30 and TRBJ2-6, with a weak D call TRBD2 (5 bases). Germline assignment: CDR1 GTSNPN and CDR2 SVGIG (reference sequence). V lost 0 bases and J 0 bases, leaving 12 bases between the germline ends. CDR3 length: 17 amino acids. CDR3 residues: CAWSVSGLRSGANVLTF. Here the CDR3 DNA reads TGTGCCTGGAGTGTCTCAGGACTCCGCTCTGGGGCCAACGTCCTGACTTTC.

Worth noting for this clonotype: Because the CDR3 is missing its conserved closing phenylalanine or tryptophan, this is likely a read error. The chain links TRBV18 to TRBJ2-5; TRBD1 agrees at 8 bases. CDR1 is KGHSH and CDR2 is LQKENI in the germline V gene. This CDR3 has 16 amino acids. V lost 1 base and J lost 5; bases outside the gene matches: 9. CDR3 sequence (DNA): TGTGCCAGCTCACCACTTCCCGGACAGGGAAGGGAGACCCAGTACTTG. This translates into CASSPLPGQGRETQYL.